The text below deals with one T cell receptor (beta chain). The authors' processing: Amplification from reference gene primers served as the basis for estimated nucleated cell counts. Profiled with immunoSEQ multiplex PCR; TCRdb holds only in-frame clones, not every one. V, J and clone size were drawn from that table, and D and trimming were deduced from the DNA. The sample lists some 380,000 clones, roughly 77% occurring once. The entry originates in a study of blood T cell repertoires in COVID-19. As for the study in general: Samples representing acute and convalescent COVID-19 were sourced from the United States, Italy and Spain. T cells, B-cell-depleted T cells, or PBMCs supplied cDNA or gDNA.

The CDR3 is made up of 12 amino acids. Trimming took off 5 bases at V and 1 base at J, with 5 bases between the two ends. The J gene is TRBJ1-2, the V gene TRBV12-3 or TRBV12-4; D not certain. The clonotype comes from a human donor with acute or convalescent COVID-19. The donor label of this sample is uncertain. The sequenced material came from peripheral blood. CDR3 sequence reads: CASSQVNYGYTF. The CDR3 region has the DNA TGTGCCAGCAGTCAGGTTAACTATGGCTACACCTTC.